These 11 T cell receptor beta chains came from one sample sequenced in a study of shared clonotypes between healthy human individuals. This table comes from immunoSEQ multiplex PCR, and its TCRdb copy is limited to in-frame clones, with some not included. The sample yields millions of clones, approximately 90% seen once. The material sequenced was naive CD4+ T cells sorted from blood. Subset denoted: CD45RA+ positively selected. These receptors all come from a man aged 18 to 30 in good health.

The chain links TRBV29-1 to TRBJ2-1; possibly TRBD2 for D (6 bases). Germline V gene sequence: CDR1 SQVTM, CDR2 ANQGSEA. The ends were cut back, 4 bases at V and 6 bases at J, with 16 bases in the middle. CDR3 size: 14 residues. This CDR3 is CSVAPGLAGNEQFF. Written as DNA, the CDR3 is TGCAGCGTTGCACCGGGACTCGCGGGCAATGAGCAGTTCTTC.

This chain uses TRBV19 with TRBJ2-6; D ambiguous. Germline V CDR1 and CDR2: LNHDA, SQIVND (reference sequence). This CDR3 is 16 amino acids long. V dropped 4 bases and J dropped 4 bases, with 14 bases sitting between them. The DNA for the CDR3 is TGTGCCAGTAGTAGGCAGGCGCTAGTAGGGGCCAACGTCCTGACTTTC. Translated, it gives CASSRQALVGANVLTF.

The sample holds a few counts of this clone. The sample carries other DNA sequences with the same CDR3. The J gene is TRBJ1-1, the V gene TRBV6-5; no reliable D call. CDR1 and CDR2 from the germline V gene are MNHEY and SVGAGI. This CDR3 is built from 14 residues. Trimming left V 0 bases short and J 0 bases short, with 5 bases between. This CDR3 reads CASSYSALNTEAFF. Here the CDR3 DNA reads TGTGCCAGCAGTTACTCCGCGCTGAACACTGAAGCTTTCTTT.

The gene calls are TRBV2 and TRBJ1-2; D is ambiguous. The CDR3 has 15 residues. V was shortened by 8 bases and J by 4 bases, with 20 bases between the two germline ends. Germline CDR1 reads SNHLY; CDR2 reads FYNNEI. In nucleotides, the CDR3 is TGTGCCAGCGGGGAGACACCTCCGGAAGGCTATGGCTACACCTTC. This translates into CASGETPPEGYGYTF.

As to this clone: This same CDR3 is encoded by further DNA sequences in the sample. The V and J genes are TRBV7-9 and TRBJ2-7; 13 bases fit TRBD2. This CDR3 is 14 amino acids long. Germline trimming cut 6 bases from V and 4 bases from J; bases unmatched to any gene: 3. CDR1 and CDR2 from the germline V gene are SEHNR and FQNEAQ (reference sequence). The CDR3, as DNA: TGTGCCAGCAGTCGGACTAGCGGGGGTTACGAGCAGTACTTC. It specifies CASSRTSGGYEQYF.

The rearrangement joins TRBV10-3 to TRBJ2-1; TRBD1 matches at 9 bases. V trimming: 0 bases; J trimming: 4 bases; junction bases outside the gene matches: 4. The germline V gene has CDR1 ENHRY and CDR2 SYGVKD. The CDR3 loop spans 16 amino acids. This chain's CDR3 is CAISESVTGGYNEQFF. For the CDR3, the DNA is TGTGCCATCAGTGAGTCGGTGACAGGGGGTTACAATGAGCAGTTCTTC.

This CDR3 is CASSPYEPPTEAFF. As DNA, the CDR3 is TGTGCCAGCAGTCCCTATGAACCTCCTACTGAAGCTTTCTTT. This chain uses TRBV27 with TRBJ1-1; the D is unclear. The V end lost 5 bases, the J end lost 5 bases, and 15 bases lay between the germline ends. The CDR3 length is 14 residues. Germline V gene lookup returns CDR1 MNHEY and CDR2 SMNVEV (reference sequence).

Comments on this clone: A read error may account for a junction end that differs from germline. This chain uses TRBV7-7 with TRBJ2-7; the D gene could be TRBD1 or TRBD2 (6 bases each). Germline lookup yields CDR1 SSHAT and CDR2 FNYEAQ (reference sequence). The CDR3 is 17 residues long. The CDR3 is CASSPAHPQGRRHEQYF. DNA of the CDR3: TGTGCTAGCAGCCCGGCTCACCCTCAGGGGAGGCGACACGAGCAGTACTTC.

CDR3 in DNA: TGTGCCAGCACTTTGACTACGCTAACCTCCTACGAGCAGTACTTC. It is translated as CASTLTTLTSYEQYF. The chain couples TRBV2 to TRBJ2-7; D is perhaps TRBD2 (5 bases). CDR1 SNHLY and CDR2 FYNNEI come from the germline V gene. Trimming stripped 7 bases from V and 0 bases from J, with 16 bases between. CDR3 size: 15 residues.

The chain employs TRBV15 and TRBJ2-3, with D possibly called TRBD1 or TRBD2 (5 bases each). The CDR3 is 13 amino acids. V dropped 2 bases and J dropped 5 bases, with 8 bases sitting between them. Germline V gene lookup returns CDR1 LNHNV and CDR2 YYDKDF (reference sequence). CDR3 region: CATSRPGGDTQYF. In DNA form, the CDR3 reads TGTGCCACCAGCAGACCTGGGGGAGATACGCAGTATTTT.

This sequence joins TRBV6-5 and TRBJ1-5, with D tentatively TRBD1 (6 bases). The V and J ends lost 8 bases and 6 bases respectively, with 14 bases between them. The CDR3 has 13 amino acids. Germline-derived CDR1 and CDR2 are MNHEY and SVGAGI. The CDR3 region is CASRGGAGQPQHF. In nucleotides, the CDR3 is TGTGCCAGCCGAGGGGGGGCAGGTCAGCCCCAGCATTTT.